The next 31 T cell receptor beta chains were all read from a single sample in a study of spatial heterogeneity in lung cancer. Study results and limitations: Intratumoral expanded alpha and beta TCR counts were found to track tumor mutation counts.

TCRdb redid the calling of the 5' RACE reads with MiXCR, one entry per CDR3 protein. Of about 27,000 distinct CDR3 sequences listed, more than 5.5% are singletons. The time point: sample taken at primary tumor resection. What these receptors recognize is not known. The input for sequencing was lung tumor tissue, taken at surgery. Receptors originate from a male donor with early-stage non-small cell lung cancer.

By frequency in the sample, this clonotype is medium-sized. The chain has TRBV5-1 and TRBJ1-3; D is ambiguous. CDR1 is SGHRS, CDR2 YFSETQ, per germline. With 0 bases removed from V and 0 bases from J, the gap between germline ends came to 10 bases. The CDR3 is 16 residues long. The CDR3 sequence: CASSLAGVYSGNTIYF. The CDR3 DNA follows: TGCGCCAGCAGCTTGGCTGGAGTCTACTCTGGAAACACCATATATTTT.

The chain carries TRBV11-3 and TRBJ2-7; no reliable D call. V lost 5 bases and J lost 3, with 8 bases in between. CDR1 is SGHNT and CDR2 is YENEEA in the germline V gene. The CDR3 is 12 amino acids. The CDR3 bases are TGTGCCAGCAGCCTTGACAACTACGAGCAGTACTTC. This translates into CASSLDNYEQYF.

This clonotype came up many times. The chain has TRBV5-6 and TRBJ1-6; perhaps TRBD1 as D (5 bases). This CDR3 is built from 15 residues. V was pared by 1 base and J by 7 bases, with 12 bases between. Germline-derived CDR1 and CDR2 are SGHDT and YYEEEE. The CDR3 DNA follows: TGTGCCAGCAGCTTGTCTGTGGGGCCGAATTCACCCCTCCACTTT. This codes for CASSLSVGPNSPLHF.

In this sample, this clonotype turned up many times. The CDR3 nucleotides are TGTGCCAGCAGGCCGGGAACCAATTCACCCCTCCACTTT. This gives the protein CASRPGTNSPLHF. The V call is TRBV28, the J call TRBJ1-6; no clear D gene. The CDR3 extends over 13 amino acids. Germline CDR1 reads MDHEN; CDR2 reads SYDVKM. The V end was cut by 6 bases, the J end by 7 bases, with 10 bases between.

The chain joins TRBV19 to TRBJ2-7; no definite D call. Germline V lookup: CDR1 LNHDA, CDR2 SQIVND (reference sequence). The CDR3 is 12 amino acids. Trimming removed 6 bases at V and 8 bases at J, with 14 bases between. The CDR3 loop reads CASRSADLKQYF. The DNA of the CDR3 is TGTGCCAGTAGATCGGCGGATTTAAAGCAGTACTTC.

This clonotype was found many times. The gene calls are TRBV15 and TRBJ2-1; D not certain. The CDR3 is 14 amino acids. CDR1 is LNHNV, CDR2 YYDKDF, per germline (reference sequence). V was trimmed by 3 bases and J by 5 bases, leaving 11 bases between them. The CDR3 nucleotides are TGTGCCACCAGCAGGGGTCTGCGAGACAATGAGCAGTTCTTC. The encoded protein is CATSRGLRDNEQFF.

This clonotype appeared many times. The rearrangement uses TRBV6-5 and TRBJ1-2; tentative D call: TRBD1 (6 bases). V was cut by 2 bases and J by 2 bases, with 12 bases left in between. CDR1 and CDR2 from the germline V gene are MNHEY and SVGAGI. CDR3 size: 15 residues. DNA for the CDR3: TGTGCCAGCAGTTACGGGGGCGCAGGAAACTATGGCTACACCTTC. As protein: CASSYGGAGNYGYTF.

This chain connects TRBV10-3 to TRBJ2-7; 7 positions agree with TRBD2. Germline V gene sequence: CDR1 ENHRY, CDR2 SYGVKD. V shed 8 bases, J shed 2 bases, and the junction held 6 bases outside the gene matches. This CDR3 is 13 amino acids long. The CDR3 region is CAIGPSGAYEQYF. The CDR3 DNA follows: TGTGCCATCGGACCGAGCGGGGCCTACGAGCAGTACTTC.

At least ten counts were recorded for this clonotype. The chain recombines TRBV6-5 with TRBJ2-2; TRBD1 matches at 11 bases. With V trimmed by 6 bases and J by 4 bases, 1 base remained unmatched. The V gene's germline CDR1 is MNHEY and CDR2 SVGAGI. The CDR3 runs to 14 residues. The CDR3 bases are TGTGCCAGCAGGGGACAGGGGGTCACCGGGGAGCTGTTTTTT. Amino acid sequence: CASRGQGVTGELFF.

The table lists this clonotype with many counts. The chain recombines TRBV11-2 with TRBJ2-1; D call uncertain. Per the germline V gene, CDR1 is SGHAT and CDR2 is FQNNGV. The CDR3 covers 14 residues. The V end lost 5 bases, the J end lost 5 bases, and 13 bases lay between the germline ends. The CDR3 coding sequence is TGTGCCAGCAGCCTACGAGTCCTTAACAATGAGCAGTTCTTC. This translates into CASSLRVLNNEQFF.

At least ten counts were recorded for this clonotype. J is TRBJ2-5 and V is TRBV25-1, with a weak D call TRBD1 (6 bases). The CDR3 loop spans 14 amino acids. Germline CDR1 and CDR2: MGHDK and SYGVNS. V was shortened by 2 bases and J by 3 bases, with 10 bases between the two germline ends. This CDR3 reads CASSEQGYEETQYF. The DNA of the CDR3 is TGTGCCAGCAGTGAACAGGGGTACGAAGAGACCCAGTACTTC. The whole variable domain, remainder taken from reference TRBV25-1 and TRBJ2-5, is EADIYQTPRYLVIGTGKKITLECSQTMGHDKMYWYQQDPGMELHLIHYSYGVNSTEKGDLSSESTVSRIRTEHFPLTLESARPSHTSQYLCASSEQGYEETQYFGPGTRLLVL.

Comment on this clonotype: One end of the junction varies from germline; a read error may be responsible. The chain has TRBV12-3 or TRBV12-4 and TRBJ1-2; 8 bases are shared with TRBD1. The CDR3 runs to 15 residues. The CDR3 here is CASSSQGAGGYGHTF. CDR3 in DNA: TGTGCCAGCAGTTCCCAGGGGGCAGGTGGCTATGGCCACACCTTC.

The chain uses TRBV9 and TRBJ1-5; D uncertain. Per germline, CDR1 SGDLS and CDR2 YYNGEE. Trimming cost V 4 bases and J 5 bases, with 13 bases left between them. The CDR3 is 14 residues long. CDR3 amino acids: CASSPNPGDQPQHF. For the CDR3, the DNA is TGTGCCAGCAGCCCAAACCCAGGAGATCAGCCCCAGCATTTT. Looking up the rest from reference TRBV9 and TRBJ1-5 gives the full variable domain: DSGVTQTPKHLITATGQRVTLRCSPRSGDLSVYWYQQSLDQGLQFLIQYYNGEERAKGNILERFSAQQFPDLHSELNLSSLELGDSALYFCASSPNPGDQPQHFGDGTRLSIL.

A few counts support this clonotype. The rearrangement links TRBV20-1 to TRBJ1-5; no reliable D call. Germline CDR1 reads DFQATT; CDR2 reads SNEGSKA (reference sequence). Between the trimmed V and J ends, which lost 2 bases and 1 base, there was a span of 12 bases. This CDR3 is built from 15 residues. CDR3 sequence (DNA): TGCAGTGCTAGACCGGACCCGGAGAGCAATCAGCCCCAGCATTTT. This codes for CSARPDPESNQPQHF.

This clonotype has ten or more counts. The chain has TRBV6-5 and TRBJ2-7; D gene ambiguous. V was cut by 5 bases and J by 1 base, with 15 bases left in between. CDR1 MNHEY and CDR2 SVGAGI come from the germline V gene. There are 15 residues in the CDR3. Written as DNA, the CDR3 is TGTGCCAGCAGTCGCCCCCCCGTAGGGTCCTACGAGCAGTACTTC. Its translation: CASSRPPVGSYEQYF.

This clonotype was detected ten times or more. V is TRBV28 and J is TRBJ1-4; TRBD1 might be the D (6 bases). Trimming removed 5 bases at V and 10 bases at J, with 11 bases between. Germline V gene lookup returns CDR1 MDHEN and CDR2 SYDVKM. This CDR3 is built from 12 residues. CDR3 bases: TGTGCCAGCAGTCAGGGGACGGGAAAACTGTTTTTT. Protein: CASSQGTGKLFF.

This clonotype was recorded many times. The chain employs TRBV28 and TRBJ2-3; 12 nucleotides agree with TRBD1. The CDR3 is made up of 16 amino acids. Germline V lookup: CDR1 MDHEN, CDR2 SYDVKM. V shed 3 bases, J shed 6 bases, and the junction held 7 bases outside the gene matches. The CDR3 sequence: CASSFLRDRGLDTQYF. CDR3 in DNA: TGTGCCAGCAGTTTCCTCCGGGACAGGGGGCTTGATACGCAGTATTTT.

This clonotype was recorded a few times. CDR3 coding DNA: TGTGCCAGCAGCTTGGATGTAGGGTTATCTGGAAACACCATATATTTT. Protein product: CASSLDVGLSGNTIYF. The chain carries TRBV5-6 and TRBJ1-3; D is undetermined. Per the germline V gene, CDR1 is SGHDT and CDR2 is YYEEEE. Trimming removed 0 bases from V and 1 base from J, with 11 bases in between. The CDR3 spans 16 residues.

Ten or more counts support this clonotype. The chain employs TRBV5-1 and TRBJ2-3; the D gene could be TRBD1 or TRBD2 (6 bases each). Deletions cut 0 bases from V and 1 base from J, with 12 bases between. CDR1 and CDR2 (germline): SGHRS, YFSETQ. The CDR3 totals 16 residues. The CDR3 DNA reads TGCGCCAGCAGCTTGGGTCTGGGGGGCGGCACAGATACGCAGTATTTT. Its translation: CASSLGLGGGTDTQYF.

This clonotype showed up just a few times. V usage is TRBV15 and J usage is TRBJ1-5; D might be TRBD1 (5 bases). This CDR3 has 15 residues. The V gene lost 1 base and the J gene lost 7 bases, with 14 bases spanning the gap. The germline CDR1 and CDR2 sequences are LNHNV and YYDKDF (reference sequence). The CDR3 is CATSRVGAVLQPQHF. Written as DNA, the CDR3 is TGTGCCACCAGCAGAGTAGGGGCGGTCCTGCAGCCCCAGCATTTT.

This clonotype showed up many times. This chain connects TRBV20-1 to TRBJ1-1; possibly TRBD1 for D (5 bases). Looked up from germline, CDR1 is DFQATT and CDR2 is SNEGSKA (reference sequence). This CDR3 contains 13 residues. V lost 3 bases to trimming and J lost 2 bases, with 10 bases between them. The CDR3 region has the DNA TGCAGTGCTAGGGGACCCAAAAACACTGAAGCTTTCTTT. Its protein product is CSARGPKNTEAFF.

This clonotype has a count of ten or more. The rearrangement links TRBV11-1 to TRBJ2-5; D call uncertain. Germline assignment: CDR1 SGHAT and CDR2 FQDESV (reference sequence). The CDR3 consists of 14 residues. The V end lost 2 bases, the J end lost 5 bases, and 12 bases lay between the germline ends. CDR3 sequence: CASSLRREEETQYF. CDR3 sequence (DNA): TGTGCCAGCAGCTTAAGGCGTGAGGAGGAGACCCAGTACTTC. Full variable domain (missing parts from reference TRBV11-1 and TRBJ2-5): EAEVAQSPRYKITEKSQAVAFWCDPISGHATLYWYRQILGQGPELLVQFQDESVVDDSQLPKDRFSAERLKGVDSTLKIQPAELGDSAMYLCASSLRREEETQYFGPGTRLLVL.

This clonotype was observed a handful of times. The gene calls are TRBV5-6 and TRBJ2-6, with a possible D match to TRBD1 (5 bases). Per germline, CDR1 SGHDT and CDR2 YYEEEE. This CDR3 has 14 amino acids. Trimming pared 4 bases from V and 1 base from J, leaving 6 bases between. The CDR3 DNA follows: TGTGCCAGCAGCAGACAGTCTGGGGCCAACGTCCTGACTTTC. Translation gives CASSRQSGANVLTF.

This clonotype was counted many times. The chain uses TRBV20-1 and TRBJ2-3; either TRBD1 or TRBD2 may fit D (5 bases each). Per germline, CDR1 DFQATT and CDR2 SNEGSKA (reference sequence). The CDR3 sequence is 17 residues long. Deletions cut 0 bases from V and 2 bases from J, with 18 bases between. CDR3 sequence: CSAREAPVWGITDTQYF. CDR3 coding DNA: TGCAGTGCTAGAGAAGCCCCCGTGTGGGGGATCACAGATACGCAGTATTTT.

This clonotype has ten or more counts. The rearrangement links TRBV7-2 to TRBJ1-2; D is perhaps TRBD1 (6 bases). The CDR3 spans 13 residues. V lost 3 bases and J lost 4, with 9 bases in between. Germline lookup yields CDR1 SGHTA and CDR2 FQGNSA. CDR3: CASSFDRSYGYTF. The CDR3 DNA reads as TGTGCCAGCAGCTTCGACAGGTCCTATGGCTACACCTTC.

The sample holds many counts of this clonotype. The chain uses TRBV5-5 and TRBJ1-1; D is perhaps TRBD1 (6 bases). The CDR3 runs to 15 residues. Trimming took 3 bases from V and 0 from J, leaving 12 bases between them. Germline V lookup: CDR1 SGHKS, CDR2 YYEKEE (reference sequence). The chain's CDR3 is CASSSTGTMNTEAFF. The CDR3 DNA follows: TGTGCCAGCAGCTCAACAGGGACGATGAACACTGAAGCTTTCTTT. Full variable domain (missing parts from reference TRBV5-5 and TRBJ1-1): DAGVTQSPTHLIKTRGQQVTLRCSPISGHKSVSWYQQVLGQGPQFIFQYYEKEERGRGNFPDRFSARQFPNYSSELNVNALLLGDSALYLCASSSTGTMNTEAFFGQGTRLTVV.

The table lists this clonotype with many counts. The chain joins TRBV6-5 to TRBJ2-2; D is unclear. Germline V gene sequence: CDR1 MNHEY, CDR2 SVGAGI. This CDR3 comprises 16 residues. Trimming removed 2 bases from V and 1 base from J, with 11 bases in between. DNA for the CDR3: TGTGCCAGCAGTTACCAGCCGGCAGAGAACACCGGGGAGCTGTTTTTT. Its translation: CASSYQPAENTGELFF.

The sample holds many counts of this clonotype. The chain recombines TRBV18 with TRBJ1-1; 7 bases are shared with TRBD1. In germline, CDR1 is KGHSH, CDR2 LQKENI. CDR3 length equals 14 residues. Trimming took 2 bases from V and 0 from J; bases not matched to a gene: 0. The CDR3 here is CASSPGQVNTEAFF. CDR3 coding DNA: TGTGCCAGCTCACCAGGACAGGTGAACACTGAAGCTTTCTTT.

There are many counts of this clonotype. The rearrangement uses TRBV2 and TRBJ2-2, with TRBD1 matching over 8 bases. The V gene end was trimmed by 4 bases and the J gene end by 5 bases; junction bases not matched to a gene: 3. The CDR3 contains 14 residues. CDR1 is SNHLY and CDR2 is FYNNEI in the germline V gene. Here the CDR3 DNA reads TGTGCCAGCAGTGGGACAGGGCGGACCGGGGAGCTGTTTTTT. It yields the protein CASSGTGRTGELFF.

In its sample, this clonotype was seen many times. The rearrangement joins TRBV5-1 to TRBJ2-2, with TRBD1 matching over 8 bases. Germline V CDR1 and CDR2: SGHRS, YFSETQ. V gave up 5 bases and J gave up 5 bases; unmatched junction bases: 8. The CDR3 extends over 15 amino acids. CDR3 bases: TGCGCCAGCAGTCAGGGGGCTAGTTGGACCGGGGAGCTGTTTTTT. It yields the protein CASSQGASWTGELFF. The complete variable domain, with remaining parts taken from reference TRBV5-1 and TRBJ2-2, reads KAGVTQTPRYLIKTRGQQVTLSCSPISGHRSVSWYQQTPGQGLQFLFEYFSETQRNKGNFPGRFSGRQFSNSRSEMNVSTLELGDSALYLCASSQGASWTGELFFGEGSRLTVL.

This clonotype was counted many times. This chain uses TRBV7-2 with TRBJ1-2; the D is unclear. In germline, CDR1 is SGHTA, CDR2 FQGNSA. The CDR3 runs to 14 residues. Between the trimmed V and J ends, which lost 4 bases and 2 bases, there was a span of 11 bases. The CDR3 nucleotides are TGTGCCAGCAGCTCCCCCAACTTCAACTATGGCTACACCTTC. This gives the protein CASSSPNFNYGYTF.